One T cell receptor beta chain is described in this entry. Its antigen remains unknown. Assay used: immunoSEQ multiplex PCR; TCRdb lists only in-frame clones, some missing. The sample includes about 55,000 clones, roughly 84% of them seen just once. The data are from a study of OX40 agonist ivuxolimab in advanced cancers. On the study more broadly: Patients received ivuxolimab, an intravenous treatment, every 2 weeks at 0.01 to 10 mg/kg. Whole-study results and caveats: Expanded peripheral T-cell antigen specificity went undetermined. By week 6 at 0.1 to 3.0 mg/kg, blood CD4+ and CD8+ T cells had expanded clonally.

CDR3 length: 14 amino acids. Germline-derived CDR1 and CDR2 are SGHDT and YYEEEE. V dropped 3 bases and J dropped 8 bases, with 15 bases sitting between them. The gene calls are TRBV5-6 and TRBJ2-1; D is ambiguous. This receptor was obtained from an adult with an advanced solid tumor such as melanoma, head and neck, liver or kidney cancer. Sequences were derived from CD4+ or CD8+ T cells sorted from blood, sampled in a trial of the OX40 agonist ivuxolimab. CDR3 nucleotide sequence: TGTGCCAGCAGCTCTAAGGTAGTTGCATATGAGCAGTTCTTC. The encoded protein is CASSSKVVAYEQFF. The full variable domain, its missing parts supplied by reference TRBV5-6 and TRBJ2-1, is DAGVTQSPTHLIKTRGQQVTLRCSPKSGHDTVSWYQQALGQGPQFIFQYYEEEERQRGNFPDRFSGHQFPNYSSELNVNALLLGDSALYLCASSSKVVAYEQFFGPGTRLTVL.